The 24 T cell receptor beta chains presented below share a single source sample, sequenced in a study of blood T cells in healthy people across ages. Sample-barcoded 5' priming and a J-beta primer mix drove a second PCR of roughly 6 to 12 cycles. One entry per CDR3 protein results from TCRdb running MiXCR on the 5' RACE reads. This sample has 800,000 to 1,300,000 distinct CDR3 sequences, with roughly a quarter found just once. The sample also formed part of further work on T cells of mothers and their children.

Sequencing input: blood. These receptors all stem from a girl aged 2-10 years in good health.

V is TRBV9 and J is TRBJ2-2; D perhaps matches TRBD2 (6 bases). Germline values: CDR1 SGDLS, CDR2 YYNGEE. The CDR3 is made up of 15 amino acids. The V gene lost 0 bases and the J gene lost 3 bases, with 9 bases spanning the gap. In DNA form, the CDR3 reads TGTGCCAGCAGCGTAGGGACGGGGGACACCGGGGAGCTGTTTTTT. This codes for CASSVGTGDTGELFF. The complete variable domain, with remaining parts taken from reference TRBV9 and TRBJ2-2, reads DSGVTQTPKHLITATGQRVTLRCSPRSGDLSVYWYQQSLDQGLQFLIQYYNGEERAKGNILERFSAQQFPDLHSELNLSSLELGDSALYFCASSVGTGDTGELFFGEGSRLTVL.

This clonotype was seen a few times. This chain links TRBV7-9 with TRBJ1-2; D possibly corresponds to TRBD1 (6 bases). Deletions cut 5 bases from V and 5 bases from J, with 18 bases between. This CDR3 comprises 15 residues. Germline CDR1 is SEHNR and CDR2 is FQNEAQ (reference sequence). CDR3 nucleotide sequence: TGTGCCAGCAGCCAACGGGACAACAGACCGTATGGCTACACCTTC. Protein sequence: CASSQRDNRPYGYTF.

This chain connects TRBV29-1 to TRBJ1-1; no reliable D call. The V end was cut by 4 bases, the J end by 0 bases, with 12 bases between. The CDR3 contains 14 residues. CDR1 is SQVTM and CDR2 is ANQGSEA in the germline V gene. CDR3 DNA sequence: TGCAGCGTTGCCCCTAGTACAATGAACACTGAAGCTTTCTTT. Translation: CSVAPSTMNTEAFF.

This clonotype has a handful of counts. This chain connects TRBV20-1 to TRBJ2-7, with 7 nucleotides matching TRBD1. The CDR3 is 13 residues long. Germline values: CDR1 DFQATT, CDR2 SNEGSKA (reference sequence). J lost 7 bases, V lost 8 bases, and 14 bases had no gene match. CDR3 sequence: CSPRDRANLEQYF. The CDR3 DNA reads TGCAGTCCCCGCGACAGGGCCAATCTTGAGCAGTACTTC.

Comment on this clonotype: Germline and junction disagree at one end, which may indicate a read error. The chain couples TRBV20-1 to TRBJ2-3; D not resolved. There are 13 residues in the CDR3. The germline V gene has CDR1 DFQATT and CDR2 SNEGSKA (reference sequence). The CDR3 is CSARDMRIGSWDF. The CDR3 coding sequence is TGCAGTGCTAGAGATATGAGGATTGGGTCTTGGGATTTT.

This clonotype has more than one count but fewer than ten. V and J are TRBV6-5 and TRBJ2-3, with D possibly TRBD2 on 5 matching bases. Trimming removed 5 bases at V and 0 bases at J, with 12 bases between. CDR3 length equals 15 residues. CDR1 and CDR2 (germline): MNHEY, SVGAGI. The CDR3 coding sequence is TGTGCCAGCAGTCCAAGGACTTTTAGCACAGATACGCAGTATTTT. Its translation is CASSPRTFSTDTQYF.

A few counts support this clonotype. The chain joins TRBV14 to TRBJ2-1; D not resolved. Germline CDR1 reads SGHDN; CDR2 reads FVKESK. Between the trimmed V and J ends, which lost 1 base and 8 bases, there was a span of 9 bases. This CDR3 has 13 residues. The CDR3 DNA reads TGTGCCAGCAGCCAAGGTTGGGTTTATGAGCAGTTCTTC. Its protein product is CASSQGWVYEQFF.

This clonotype was recorded a few times. V is TRBV7-9 and J is TRBJ2-3; 9 positions match TRBD1. This CDR3 contains 15 residues. The junction had 3 bases not matched to a gene; V was cut back by 5 bases and J by 0 bases. In germline, CDR1 is SEHNR, CDR2 FQNEAQ (reference sequence). CDR3 protein: CASSTGTGSTDTQYF. The CDR3 nucleotides read TGTGCCAGCAGCACCGGGACAGGGAGCACAGATACGCAGTATTTT.

V is TRBV29-1 and J is TRBJ2-3; 7 positions agree with TRBD1. Trimming cost V 4 bases and J 7 bases; bases outside gene matches: 2. The CDR3 has 11 amino acids. Germline V gives CDR1 SQVTM, CDR2 ANQGSEA. CDR3 amino acids: CSVVQGHTQYF. DNA of the CDR3: TGCAGCGTTGTACAGGGGCATACGCAGTATTTT.

The chain couples TRBV28 to TRBJ2-7; maybe TRBD2 (6 bases). The germline V and J ends were trimmed by 10 bases and 3 bases, with 19 bases remaining between them. CDR3 length: 14 residues. Germline CDR1 and CDR2: MDHEN and SYDVKM. The CDR3 region has the DNA TGTGCCAACCGGACGGGGGACGTTTTCTACGAGCAGTACTTC. It specifies CANRTGDVFYEQYF.

V is TRBV20-1 and J is TRBJ2-4; 7 nucleotides match TRBD2. CDR3 size: 14 residues. V was pared by 3 bases and J by 1 base, with 3 bases of the junction left unmatched. CDR1 and CDR2 (germline): DFQATT, SNEGSKA (reference sequence). The CDR3 loop is CSASVGGAKNIQYF. The CDR3 nucleotides are TGCAGTGCTAGTGTGGGAGGGGCCAAAAACATTCAGTACTTC.

The J gene is TRBJ2-5, the V gene TRBV12-3 or TRBV12-4; D is possibly TRBD1 or TRBD2 (5 bases each). The J call is uncertain, as TRBJ2-1 better fits the DNA end. The CDR3 length is 15 residues. The chain's CDR3 is CASSLMRGIYNEQFF. CDR3 nucleotides: TGTGCCAGCAGTTTGATGAGGGGTATATACAATGAGCAGTTCTTC.

A few counts support this clonotype. The rearrangement uses TRBV7-6 and TRBJ1-1; D is ambiguous. V was cut by 5 bases and J by 3 bases, with 10 bases left in between. CDR1 SGHVS and CDR2 FNYEAQ come from the germline V gene. This CDR3 spans 13 amino acids. This CDR3 is CASSPDGDTEAFF. CDR3 nucleotides: TGTGCCAGCAGCCCGGACGGAGACACTGAAGCTTTCTTT.

This clonotype was detected only a few times. V gene TRBV28 combines with J gene TRBJ1-1; 8 bases align to TRBD1. Germline CDR1 reads MDHEN; CDR2 reads SYDVKM. The V and J ends lost 8 bases and 1 base, in that order; junction bases with no gene match: 9. The CDR3 extends over 15 amino acids. This CDR3 reads CASRGQGRWNTEAFF. As DNA, the CDR3 is TGTGCCAGCCGCGGACAGGGTAGATGGAACACTGAAGCTTTCTTT.

The chain combines TRBV27 with TRBJ1-2; D call uncertain. Per germline, CDR1 MNHEY and CDR2 SMNVEV (reference sequence). V was shortened by 3 bases and J by 6 bases, with 14 bases between the two germline ends. The CDR3 sequence is 14 residues long. Here the CDR3 DNA reads TGTGCCAGCAGTTTCGGACTTTCTGGGCATGGCTACACCTTC. Translation: CASSFGLSGHGYTF.

As concerns this clonotype: Sequence at one end of the junction differs from germline and may be a read error. This chain joins TRBV7-6 and TRBJ2-7; 7 bases align to TRBD2. This CDR3 is 13 amino acids long. The V gene's germline CDR1 is SGHVS and CDR2 FNYEAQ. CDR3 in DNA: TGTACCAGCAGCCTAGCGGACTCCTACGAGCAGTACTTC. It translates to CTSSLADSYEQYF.

This clonotype was observed a few times. This chain uses TRBV7-9 with TRBJ2-7; D unclear. The CDR3 consists of 13 residues. Germline CDR1 SEHNR, CDR2 FQNEAQ (reference sequence). With 1 base removed from V and 3 bases from J, the gap between germline ends came to 7 bases. This CDR3 reads CASSLVYSYEQYF. CDR3 in DNA: TGTGCCAGCAGCTTAGTGTACAGCTACGAGCAGTACTTC.

With respect to this clonotype: One end of the junction does not line up with germline, which may come from a read error. The chain joins TRBV25-1 to TRBJ2-2; tentatively, D is TRBD1 (6 bases). This CDR3 contains 18 residues. CDR1 is MGHDK and CDR2 is SYGVNS in the germline V gene. The CDR3 spells CASSEFGFIRGNAGELFF. The DNA for the CDR3 is TGTGCCAGCAGCGAATTCGGGTTTATCAGGGGTAACGCCGGGGAGCTGTTTTTT.

The chain is built from TRBV6-1 and TRBJ2-5; 12 nucleotides match TRBD2. J was trimmed by 3 bases and V by 7 bases; bases with no gene match: 6. The CDR3 has 15 residues. Germline assignment: CDR1 MNHNS and CDR2 SASEGT. For the CDR3, the DNA is TGTGCCAGCATCCCTAGGACTAGCGGGAAAGAGACCCAGTACTTC. Translation gives CASIPRTSGKETQYF.

Concerning this clonotype: An end of the junction differs from the germline gene, which may be a read error. The chain carries TRBV4-1 and TRBJ2-1; TRBD1 agrees at 7 bases. Germline CDR1 reads MGHRA; CDR2 reads YSYEKL. This CDR3 comprises 14 residues. This CDR3 is CASSQWAGGNEQFF. Written as DNA, the CDR3 is TGCGCTAGCAGCCAGTGGGCAGGGGGCAATGAGCAGTTCTTC.

This clonotype showed up just a few times. The chain employs TRBV7-2 and TRBJ1-2; D uncertain. Germline CDR1 SGHTA, CDR2 FQGNSA. V was pared by 2 bases and J by 4 bases, with 11 bases between. CDR3 length: 14 amino acids. The CDR3 loop is CASSLPPGSYGYTF. For the CDR3, the DNA is TGTGCCAGCAGCTTACCCCCAGGAAGCTATGGCTACACCTTC.

This chain's CDR3 is CASSAPSTAGGYTF. The CDR3 DNA reads as TGTGCCAGCAGTGCTCCATCTACGGCGGGTGGCTACACCTTC. The genes are TRBV6-1 and TRBJ1-2; D is ambiguous. V was shortened by 4 bases and J by 7 bases, with 16 bases between the two germline ends. Germline V gene lookup returns CDR1 MNHNS and CDR2 SASEGT. This CDR3 region has 14 residues.

The J gene is TRBJ2-1, the V gene TRBV7-9; 8 bases line up with TRBD1. This CDR3 is 12 amino acids long. Germline loops: CDR1 SEHNR, CDR2 FQNEAQ (reference sequence). V shed 3 bases and J 12 bases; nucleotides not matched to a gene: 4. The CDR3 DNA reads TGTGCCAGCAGCTTTTTCGACAGGGGGCAGTTCTTC. Encoded protein: CASSFFDRGQFF.

This clonotype was counted only a few times. The genes are TRBV18 and TRBJ1-4, with unresolved D. V gave up 1 base and J gave up 0 bases, with 6 bases separating them. Germline V lookup: CDR1 KGHSH, CDR2 LQKENI. The CDR3 loop spans 15 amino acids. CDR3 amino acids: CASSPLSATNEKLFF. The CDR3 DNA reads as TGTGCCAGCTCACCACTTAGCGCAACTAATGAAAAACTGTTTTTT.